The source of this T cell receptor beta chain is a study of blood T cell repertoires in COVID-19. Study-level information: In each case, the material was cDNA or gDNA derived from T cells, B-cell-depleted T cells, or PBMCs.

Produced via immunoSEQ multiplex PCR; TCRdb's table is partial and in-frame only. The sample shows roughly 300,000 clones, roughly 90% of them seen only once. CDR1 is MDHEN and CDR2 is SYDVKM in the germline V gene. This CDR3 has 15 residues. Trimming left V 5 bases short and J 5 bases short, with 18 bases between. This chain links TRBV28 with TRBJ1-1; maybe TRBD1 (6 bases). Material for sequencing was PBMCs or T cells enriched from blood (not recorded which). The sequence was collected from a woman between 40 and 55 years old with acute COVID-19. The DNA for the CDR3 is TGTGCCAGCAGTCCCCCCAAAGGGGGAGTGACTGAAGCTTTCTTT. Protein product: CASSPPKGGVTEAFF. Full variable domain (missing parts from reference TRBV28 and TRBJ1-1): DVKVTQSSRYLVKRTGEKVFLECVQDMDHENMFWYRQDPGLGLRLIYFSYDVKMKEKGDIPEGYSVSREKKERFSLILESASTNQTSMYLCASSPPKGGVTEAFFGQGTRLTVV.